Listed here is a single T cell receptor (beta chain). Only a few counts were recorded for this clonotype. Its antigen is still unknown. No much larger clone is present one base from it, and per-base qualities are unavailable. For repertoire sequencing, the TCR beta CDR3 regions were amplified from RNA transcripts. The first round of RT-PCR was done with HTBI primers and the Qiagen OneStep RT-PCR kit, and was followed by a second round of multiplex PCR, then size selection and purification. Sequencing of the libraries was carried out on an Illumina HiSeq2000 in paired-end mode with 100 bp reads. In the original analysis: Reads were processed with SOAPnuke, discarding reads with adapters, uncalled bases, mean Phred below 15, or no exact constant-primer or identifier match. COPE v1.2.5 was used to merge the high-quality paired reads. Each unique nucleotide sequence was treated as a clonotype, and MiTCR v1.1 was used to align the clonotypes to the IMGT TRB V, D and J references. Only V-J combinations with frequency above 0.0001 were analysed, covering 98% to 99.2% of repertoires. For each V-J combination, a TCR clonal expansion and chaos score was defined as F50 clonal expansion divided by the chaos observed in the TCRdist matrix. Welch's t-statistics and random forest were used to narrow the features down to around 12 V-J combinations, which were then fed into a naive Bayes classifier. The similarity between thyroid and blood repertoires was quantified using the Morisita-Horn index. The public reads were reprocessed in TCRdb via fastp at Q25 and MiXCR, keeping in-frame beta chains. Records with the same CDR3 protein are collapsed into one entry carrying the most frequent genes and DNA. These V and J calls are TCRdb output, not the study's own analysis. Present in this sample are about 1.2 million distinct CDR3 sequences, roughly two fifths of which were seen just once. The top ten constitute roughly 10% of the sample.

CDR1 and CDR2 (SGHRS, YFSETQ) derive from the germline V gene. Measured from the cysteine to the phenylalanine, the CDR3 is 15 residues long. Solely the CDR3 DNA is kept, with 45 bases framed from the first base. The V and J ends are trimmed by 8 bases and 0 bases, leaving 17 bases between them. Hyperthyroidism patients were newly diagnosed, with disease duration under 2 months, and aged 18 to 65 years. Patients with other autoimmune diseases, uncontrolled infections, pregnancy or lactation were excluded. Diagnosis relied on clinical symptoms, serum thyroxine, TRAb, thyroid ultrasound and orbital computed tomography. Total RNA was extracted with Trizol reagent and quality-checked on an Agilent 2100 Bioanalyzer. This sample was taken from a study of Graves' ophthalmopathy and Graves' hyperthyroidism (dated by TCRdb to 2017 to 2018). As for the study more broadly: Hyperthyroidism was defined as stable when no progression to ophthalmopathy occurred within 18 months of follow-up. Following sampling, methimazole starting at 30 mg daily was administered to hyperthyroidism patients, and high-dose intravenous methylprednisolone was administered to ophthalmopathy patients. A discovery set of 95 to 100 patients (43 ophthalmopathy, about 55 stable hyperthyroidism) was enrolled to explore V-J signatures distinguishing ophthalmopathy from hyperthyroidism. An independent validation cohort was composed of 18 hyperthyroidism patients and around 15 patients who later progressed from hyperthyroidism to ophthalmopathy. In total, 120 to 150 blood samples were TCR-sequenced: some 40 ophthalmopathy, some 75 hyperthyroidism and roughly 17 hyperthyroidism-to-ophthalmopathy patients. The study used TCR beta repertoire signatures to distinguish Graves' ophthalmopathy from Graves' hyperthyroidism and to predict progression to ophthalmopathy. In roughly six hyperthyroidism patients, T-cell repertoires of thyroid tissue and blood were compared. Here is what the overall study found, with its caveats: No statistical method was used to set the sample size in advance, and the investigators knew which group each participant was assigned to. Most of the expanded thyroid clonotypes with a frequency above 0.001 were also detected in blood, and it was suggested that the thyroid immune response may be reflected by blood repertoires. Ophthalmopathy was separated from stable hyperthyroidism by the 13-signature model with just under 90% sensitivity and around 81% specificity in cross-validation and with 80%/75% in the test set. In validation, the model predicted ophthalmopathy progression with about 71% sensitivity and about 77% specificity; about a dozen predicted patients were CT-confirmed with GO in a median of roughly 6.8 months.

This clonotype was obtained from an adult man with Graves' hyperthyroidism. Sequenced sample: peripheral blood or thyroid tissue (not recorded which). The chain is encoded by TRBV5-1 joined to TRBJ1-1; matching of 6 bases hints at TRBD1 as the D gene. The DNA is as follows: TGCGCCAGTCGTCGGGGGGCTTTGGTGAACACTGAAGCTTTCTTT. It codes for CASRRGALVNTEAFF.